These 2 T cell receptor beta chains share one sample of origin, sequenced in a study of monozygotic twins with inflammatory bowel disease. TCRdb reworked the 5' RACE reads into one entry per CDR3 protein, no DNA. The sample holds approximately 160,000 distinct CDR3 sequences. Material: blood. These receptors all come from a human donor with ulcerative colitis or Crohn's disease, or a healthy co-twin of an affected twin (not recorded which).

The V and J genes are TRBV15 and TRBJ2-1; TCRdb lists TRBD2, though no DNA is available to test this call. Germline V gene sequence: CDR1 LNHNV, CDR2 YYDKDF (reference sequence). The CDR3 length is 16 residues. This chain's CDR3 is CATSRSGLAGNNEQFF. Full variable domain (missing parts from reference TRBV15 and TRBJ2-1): DAMVIQNPRYQVTQFGKPVTLSCSQTLNHNVMYWYQQKSSQAPKLLFHYYDKDFNNEADTPDNFQSRRPNTSFCFLDIRSPGLGDTAMYLCATSRSGLAGNNEQFFGPGTRLTVL.

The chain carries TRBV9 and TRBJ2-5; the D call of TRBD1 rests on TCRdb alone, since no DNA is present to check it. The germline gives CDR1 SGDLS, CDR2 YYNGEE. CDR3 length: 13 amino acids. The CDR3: CASCPGQQETQYF.